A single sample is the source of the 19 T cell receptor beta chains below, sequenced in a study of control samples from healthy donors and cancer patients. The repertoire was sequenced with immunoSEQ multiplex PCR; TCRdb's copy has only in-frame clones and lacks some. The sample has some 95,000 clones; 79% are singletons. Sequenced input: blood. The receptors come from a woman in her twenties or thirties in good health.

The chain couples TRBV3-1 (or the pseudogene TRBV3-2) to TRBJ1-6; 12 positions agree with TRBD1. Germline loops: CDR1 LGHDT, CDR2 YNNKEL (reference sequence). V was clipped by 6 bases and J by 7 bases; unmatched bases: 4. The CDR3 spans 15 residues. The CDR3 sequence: CASSRDRGRNSPLHF. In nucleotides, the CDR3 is TGTGCCAGCAGTCGGGACAGGGGGCGAAATTCACCCCTCCACTTT.

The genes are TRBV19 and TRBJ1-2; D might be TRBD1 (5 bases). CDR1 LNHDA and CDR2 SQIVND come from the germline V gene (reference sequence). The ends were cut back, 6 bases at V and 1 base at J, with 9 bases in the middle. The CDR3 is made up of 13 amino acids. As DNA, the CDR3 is TGTGCCAGTAGAGGGGCTGTTAACTATGGCTACACCTTC. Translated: CASRGAVNYGYTF.

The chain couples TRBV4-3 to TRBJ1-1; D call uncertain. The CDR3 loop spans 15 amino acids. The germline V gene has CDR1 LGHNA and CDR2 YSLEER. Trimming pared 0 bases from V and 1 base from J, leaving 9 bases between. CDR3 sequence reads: CASSQEPGSNTEAFF. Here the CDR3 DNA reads TGCGCCAGCAGCCAAGAGCCGGGATCGAACACTGAAGCTTTCTTT.

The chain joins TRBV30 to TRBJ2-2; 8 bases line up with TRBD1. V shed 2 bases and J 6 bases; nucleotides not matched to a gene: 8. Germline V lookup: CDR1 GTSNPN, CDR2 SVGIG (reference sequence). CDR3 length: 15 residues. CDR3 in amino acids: CAWSSFDRGAGELFF. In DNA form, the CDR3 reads TGTGCCTGGAGTTCTTTCGACAGGGGCGCCGGGGAGCTGTTTTTT.

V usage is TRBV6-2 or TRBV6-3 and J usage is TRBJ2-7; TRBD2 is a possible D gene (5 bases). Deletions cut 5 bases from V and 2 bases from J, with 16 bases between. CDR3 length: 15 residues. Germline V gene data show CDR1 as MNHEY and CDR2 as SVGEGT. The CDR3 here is CASSTAGGFTYEQYF. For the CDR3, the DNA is TGTGCCAGCAGTACTGCGGGTGGATTTACCTACGAGCAGTACTTC.

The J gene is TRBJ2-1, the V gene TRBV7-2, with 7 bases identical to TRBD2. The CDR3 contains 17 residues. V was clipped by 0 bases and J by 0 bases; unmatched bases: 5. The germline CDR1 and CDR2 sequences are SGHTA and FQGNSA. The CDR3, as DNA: TGTGCCAGCAGCTTAGCTTCAGCGGGGAGCTCCTACAATGAGCAGTTCTTC. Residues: CASSLASAGSSYNEQFF.

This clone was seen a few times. CDR3: CASSKRDTQYF. The CDR3 region has the DNA TGTGCCAGCAGCAAGAGGGATACGCAGTATTTT. The chain links TRBV6-5 to TRBJ2-3; the D is unclear. CDR3 size: 11 residues. From germline, CDR1 is MNHEY and CDR2 SVGAGI. V dropped 6 bases and J dropped 6 bases, with 7 bases sitting between them.

The CDR3 DNA reads as TGCAGCGTTCAACAGGGGGTGATGAACACTGAAGCTTTCTTT. Its protein is CSVQQGVMNTEAFF. The V and J genes are TRBV29-1 and TRBJ1-1, with 8 nucleotides matching TRBD1. V dropped 5 bases and J dropped 0; count of bases not matched to a gene: 5. The germline gives CDR1 SQVTM, CDR2 ANQGSEA. This CDR3 is 14 amino acids long. Combining the CDR3 with reference TRBV29-1 and TRBJ1-1 gives the whole variable domain SAVISQKPSRDICQRGTSLTIQCQVDSQVTMMFWYRQQPGQSLTLIATANQGSEATYESGFVIDKFPISRPNLTFSTLTVSNMSPEDSSIYLCSVQQGVMNTEAFFGQGTRLTVV.

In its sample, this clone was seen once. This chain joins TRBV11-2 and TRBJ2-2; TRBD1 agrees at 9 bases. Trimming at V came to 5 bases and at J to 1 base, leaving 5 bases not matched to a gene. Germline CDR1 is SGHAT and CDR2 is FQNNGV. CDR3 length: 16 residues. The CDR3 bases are TGTGCCAGCAGCCCCGGACAGGGGCGGAACACCGGGGAGCTGTTTTTT. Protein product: CASSPGQGRNTGELFF.

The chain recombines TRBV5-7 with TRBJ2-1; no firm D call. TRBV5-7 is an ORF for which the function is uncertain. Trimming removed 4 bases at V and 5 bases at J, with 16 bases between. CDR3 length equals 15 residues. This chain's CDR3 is CASSATPIRNNEQFF. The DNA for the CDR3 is TGTGCCAGCAGCGCTACTCCTATCCGGAACAATGAGCAGTTCTTC.

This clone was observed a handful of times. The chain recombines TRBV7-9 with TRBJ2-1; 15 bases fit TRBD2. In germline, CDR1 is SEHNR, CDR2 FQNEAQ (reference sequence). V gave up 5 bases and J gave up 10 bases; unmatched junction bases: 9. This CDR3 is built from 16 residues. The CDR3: CASSRGLAGGPREQFF. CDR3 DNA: TGTGCCAGCAGCCGAGGACTAGCGGGGGGGCCTAGGGAGCAGTTCTTC. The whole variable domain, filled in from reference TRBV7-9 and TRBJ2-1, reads DTGVSQNPRHKITKRGQNVTFRCDPISEHNRLYWYRQTLGQGPEFLTYFQNEAQLEKSRLLSDRFSAERPKGSFSTLEIQRTEQGDSAMYLCASSRGLAGGPREQFFGPGTRLTVL.

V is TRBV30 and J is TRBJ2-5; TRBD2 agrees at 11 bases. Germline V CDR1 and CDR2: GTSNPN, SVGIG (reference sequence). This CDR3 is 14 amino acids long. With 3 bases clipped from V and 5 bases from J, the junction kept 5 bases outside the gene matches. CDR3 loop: CAWSLSGGVETQYF. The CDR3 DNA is TGTGCCTGGAGCCTTAGCGGGGGGGTGGAGACCCAGTACTTC. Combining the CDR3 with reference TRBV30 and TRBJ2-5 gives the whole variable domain SQTIHQWPATLVQPVGSPLSLECTVEGTSNPNLYWYRQAAGRGLQLLFYSVGIGQISSEVPQNLSASRPQDRQFILSSKKLLLSDSGFYLCAWSLSGGVETQYFGPGTRLLVL.

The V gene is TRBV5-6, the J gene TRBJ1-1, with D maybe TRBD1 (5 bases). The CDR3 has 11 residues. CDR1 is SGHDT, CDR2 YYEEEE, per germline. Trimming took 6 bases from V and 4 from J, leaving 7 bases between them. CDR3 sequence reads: CASKGSTEAFF. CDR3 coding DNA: TGTGCCAGCAAGGGGTCCACTGAAGCTTTCTTT.

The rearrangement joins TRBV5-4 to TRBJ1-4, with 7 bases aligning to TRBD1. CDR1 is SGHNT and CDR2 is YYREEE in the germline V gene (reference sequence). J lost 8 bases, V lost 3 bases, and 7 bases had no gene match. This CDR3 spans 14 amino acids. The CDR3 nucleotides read TGTGCCAGCAGCTCCGGGACAGTCGGAGAAAAACTGTTTTTT. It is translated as CASSSGTVGEKLFF.

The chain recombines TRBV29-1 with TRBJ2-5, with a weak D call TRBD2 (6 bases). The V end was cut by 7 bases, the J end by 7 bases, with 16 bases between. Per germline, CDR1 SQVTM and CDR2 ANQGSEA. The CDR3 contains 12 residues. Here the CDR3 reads CSGERAPGTQYF. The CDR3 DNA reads TGCAGCGGTGAGCGGGCCCCGGGGACCCAGTACTTC.

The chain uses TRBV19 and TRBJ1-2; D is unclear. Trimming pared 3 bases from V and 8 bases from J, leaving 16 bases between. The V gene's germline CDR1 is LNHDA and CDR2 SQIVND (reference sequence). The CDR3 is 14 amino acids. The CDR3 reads CASSIRALQRGYTF. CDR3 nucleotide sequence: TGTGCCAGTAGTATTCGGGCACTACAGAGGGGCTACACCTTC.

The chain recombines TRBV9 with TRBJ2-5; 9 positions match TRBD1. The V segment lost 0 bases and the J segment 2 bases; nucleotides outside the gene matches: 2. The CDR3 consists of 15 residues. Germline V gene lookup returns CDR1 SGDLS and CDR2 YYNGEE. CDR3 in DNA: TGTGCCAGCAGCGTAGGGGACAGGGTTCAAGAGACCCAGTACTTC. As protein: CASSVGDRVQETQYF. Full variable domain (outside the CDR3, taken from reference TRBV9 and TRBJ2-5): DSGVTQTPKHLITATGQRVTLRCSPRSGDLSVYWYQQSLDQGLQFLIQYYNGEERAKGNILERFSAQQFPDLHSELNLSSLELGDSALYFCASSVGDRVQETQYFGPGTRLLVL.

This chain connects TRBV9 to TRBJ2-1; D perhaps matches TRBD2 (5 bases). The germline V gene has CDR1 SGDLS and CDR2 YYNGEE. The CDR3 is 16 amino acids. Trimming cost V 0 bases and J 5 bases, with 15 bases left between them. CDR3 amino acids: CASSVALREKNNEQFF. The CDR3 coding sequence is TGTGCCAGCAGCGTAGCGCTTCGGGAAAAGAACAATGAGCAGTTCTTC.

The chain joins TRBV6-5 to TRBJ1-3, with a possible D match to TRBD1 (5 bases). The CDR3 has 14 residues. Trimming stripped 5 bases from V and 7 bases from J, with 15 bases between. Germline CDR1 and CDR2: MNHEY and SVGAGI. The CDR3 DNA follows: TGTGCCAGCAGTCTACTGGGACTCGCTAACACCATATATTTT. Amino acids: CASSLLGLANTIYF.